These T cell receptor beta chains were read from a single sample in a study of T cell responses to AZD1222 COVID-19 vaccine. Clones were sequenced by immunoSEQ multiplex PCR, and TCRdb holds only the in-frame ones, with some missing. Among about 120,000 clones listed, roughly nine tenths were seen once. Specimen: peripheral blood, collected on day 0 of AZD1222 vaccination. The receptors were sampled from an adult in good health. The CDR3 runs from the conserved cysteine through the conserved F or W. The order of the fields is clone size, D gene, V gene, J gene, CDR3 protein, CDR3 DNA. A D gene is named only where the DNA matches it firmly. Clone size is not always given. Where it is, it says once, few, many or a class for expanded clones.

NA	TRBD1	TRBV2	TRBJ2-5	CASRNSDRGGRETQYF	TGTGCCAGCAGGAACTCGGACAGGGGGGGCCGGGAGACCCAGTACTTC
once	NA	TRBV28	TRBJ2-2	CASSSPGFTGELFF	TGTGCCAGCAGTTCCCCTGGGTTCACCGGGGAGCTGTTTTTT
NA	NA	TRBV2	TRBJ1-5	CASRGGGPQPQHF	TGTGCCAGCAGGGGCGGTGGCCCTCAGCCCCAGCATTTT
NA	TRBD1	TRBV19	TRBJ1-1	CASSTRDRGQGTEAFF	TGTGCCAGTAGTACAAGGGACAGGGGGCAGGGGACTGAAGCTTTCTTT
NA	NA	TRBV19	TRBJ1-3	CASSMVFGGNTIYF	TGTGCCAGTAGTATGGTCTTTGGAGGGAACACCATATATTTT
NA	TRBD1	TRBV4-1	TRBJ1-2	CASSQDRGTYGYTF	TGCGCCAGCAGCCAGGACAGGGGCACCTATGGCTACACCTTC
NA	NA	TRBV5-1	TRBJ2-7	CASSLGGYEQYF	TGCGCCAGCAGCTTGGGGGGCTACGAGCAGTACTTC
NA	NA	TRBV27	TRBJ1-5	CASSFGAGVGQPQHF	TGTGCCAGCAGTTTCGGGGCGGGTGTCGGTCAGCCCCAGCATTTT
NA	TRBD1	TRBV25-1	TRBJ1-2	CASTDRGYGYTF	TGTGCCAGCACAGACAGGGGCTATGGCTACACCTTC
NA	NA	TRBV6-5	TRBJ1-2	CASRGSGLYGYTF	TGTGCCAGCAGGGGGTCGGGGCTCTATGGCTACACCTTC
NA	NA	TRBV9	TRBJ1-2	CASSVAVRPPYTF	TGTGCCAGCAGCGTAGCAGTAAGGCCGCCGTACACCTTC
NA	TRBD2	TRBV19	TRBJ2-1	CASSPGGSGRHEQFF	TGTGCCAGTAGTCCAGGTGGTAGCGGGAGACATGAGCAGTTCTTC
NA	NA	TRBV29-1	TRBJ2-1	CSVERKVDEQFF	TGCAGCGTTGAAAGAAAAGTGGATGAGCAGTTCTTC
NA	NA	TRBV6-5	TRBJ1-1	CASSYDGVGTEAFF	TGTGCCAGCAGCTACGACGGGGTGGGGACTGAAGCTTTCTTT
NA	TRBD1	TRBV9	TRBJ2-7	CASSGGTDYEQYF	TGTGCCAGCAGCGGGGGGACAGACTACGAGCAGTACTTC
NA	NA	TRBV7-8	TRBJ2-7	CASSLGSGVPPYEQYF	TGTGCCAGCAGCTTAGGATCCGGGGTCCCCCCCTACGAGCAGTACTTC
NA	NA	TRBV28	TRBJ2-6	CASSLNGANVLTF	TGTGCCAGCAGTTTGAATGGGGCCAACGTCCTGACTTTC
NA	NA	TRBV9	TRBJ2-3	CASSERPSADTQYF	TGTGCCAGCAGCGAAAGGCCTAGCGCAGATACGCAGTATTTT
NA	TRBD1	TRBV7-9	TRBJ1-4	CASSSQGAHGEKLFF	TGTGCCAGCAGCTCTCAGGGGGCACATGGGGAAAAACTGTTTTTT
once	NA	TRBV12-5	TRBJ1-6	CASGLGLIDSPLHF	TGTGCTAGTGGTTTGGGCCTAATTGATTCACCCCTCCACTTT
NA	TRBD1	TRBV5-6	TRBJ2-7	CASGQGAPYEQYF	TGTGCCAGCGGACAGGGGGCCCCCTACGAGCAGTACTTC
once	NA	TRBV12-3/TRBV12-4	TRBJ1-2	CASSFTASYGYTF	TGTGCCAGCAGTTTTACAGCCTCCTATGGCTACACCTTC
NA	NA	TRBV7-9	TRBJ1-6	CASSSDSGGSPLHF	TGTGCCAGCAGCTCGGACTCGGGCGGATCACCCCTCCACTTT
NA	TRBD1	TRBV6-5	TRBJ1-1	CASPPQGATEAFF	TGTGCCAGCCCCCCCCAGGGGGCCACTGAAGCTTTCTTT
NA	TRBD1	TRBV19	TRBJ2-1	CASSTDRGSYNEQFF	TGTGCCAGTAGTACCGACAGGGGTTCCTACAATGAGCAGTTCTTC
NA	NA	TRBV13	TRBJ2-2	CASDMGNTGELFF	TGTGCCAGCGATATGGGAAACACCGGGGAGCTGTTTTTT
NA	TRBD1	TRBV6-5	TRBJ2-7	CASSDRVYEQYF	TGTGCCAGCAGCGACAGGGTCTACGAGCAGTACTTC
NA	NA	TRBV5-4	TRBJ2-3	CASSQFSGDTQYF	TGTGCCAGCAGCCAATTTTCGGGAGATACGCAGTATTTT
once	NA	TRBV30	TRBJ1-5	CAWSSGEQPQHF	TGTGCCTGGAGCTCAGGGGAGCAGCCCCAGCATTTT
NA	NA	TRBV7-3	TRBJ1-5	CASSPSRGQPQHF	TGTGCCAGCAGCCCGAGTAGGGGTCAGCCCCAGCATTTT
once	TRBD1	TRBV6-5	TRBJ2-2	CATLTGTEGELFF	TGTGCCACCCTGACCGGGACAGAAGGGGAGCTGTTTTTT
once	NA	TRBV7-9	TRBJ2-7	CASSLAGAEQYF	TGTGCCAGCAGCTTAGCAGGGGCCGAGCAGTACTTC
NA	TRBD1	TRBV6-6	TRBJ1-1	CASSRTGGGTTEAFF	TGTGCCAGCAGTCGGACAGGTGGCGGGACCACTGAAGCTTTCTTT
NA	TRBD1	TRBV28	TRBJ1-2	CASSPGGTGGYHGYTF	TGTGCCAGCAGTCCAGGGGGGACAGGGGGATATCATGGCTACACCTTC
once	TRBD1	TRBV6-5	TRBJ1-2	CASKGQVFYGYTF	TGTGCCAGCAAAGGACAGGTCTTCTATGGCTACACCTTC
NA	TRBD2	TRBV5-1	TRBJ2-1	CASSLGASGRDEQFF	TGCGCCAGCAGCTTGGGGGCTAGCGGGAGGGATGAGCAGTTCTTC
NA	TRBD1	TRBV3-1/TRBV3-2	TRBJ2-7	CASSPRDRVHEQYF	TGTGCCAGCAGCCCCCGGGACAGGGTTCACGAGCAGTACTTC
once	TRBD1	TRBV6-6	TRBJ1-2	CASSGGTGEIMGYTF	TGTGCCAGCAGTGGAGGGACAGGGGAAATTATGGGCTACACCTTC
once	NA	TRBV7-3	TRBJ2-7	CASSLSATYEQYF	TGTGCCAGCAGCTTATCAGCCACCTACGAGCAGTACTTC
NA	TRBD1	TRBV10-1	TRBJ1-1	CASSRWTGEGTEAFF	TGCGCCAGCAGCCGTTGGACAGGGGAAGGGACTGAAGCTTTCTTT
NA	NA	TRBV11-3	TRBJ1-6	CASSLDGSDSPLHF	TGTGCCAGCAGCTTAGATGGAAGTGATTCACCCCTCCACTTT
NA	NA	TRBV30	TRBJ2-5	CAWSRGHRGGETQYF	TGTGCCTGGAGTAGGGGGCACAGGGGAGGCGAGACCCAGTACTTC
NA	NA	TRBV19	TRBJ1-2	CASTGVRGGDYGYTF	TGTGCCAGCACGGGGGTTCGGGGAGGAGACTATGGCTACACCTTC
NA	NA	TRBV6-6	TRBJ1-2	CASGAGGYTF	TGTGCCAGCGGGGCGGGTGGCTACACCTTC
NA	TRBD2	TRBV19	TRBJ2-7	CASTTSGSPLYF	TGTGCCAGTACCACTAGCGGGAGCCCCCTGTACTTC
NA	NA	TRBV29-1	TRBJ1-2	CSVRTQDNYGYTF	TGCAGCGTTAGGACCCAAGATAACTATGGCTACACCTTC
NA	NA	TRBV6-2/TRBV6-3	TRBJ2-7	CASSYSEGIRYEQYF	TGTGCCAGCAGTTACTCTGAGGGGATAAGGTACGAGCAGTACTTC
NA	NA	TRBV12-5	TRBJ2-7	CASGPQGSLGYEQYF	TGTGCTAGTGGTCCCCAGGGGTCATTAGGCTACGAGCAGTACTTC
NA	NA	TRBV2	TRBJ1-2	CASSGVRSPKGYTF	TGTGCCAGCAGTGGCGTCAGGTCGCCTAAAGGCTACACCTTC
NA	NA	TRBV29-1	TRBJ2-1	CSVATGGNEQFF	TGCAGCGTCGCGACCGGAGGGAATGAGCAGTTCTTC